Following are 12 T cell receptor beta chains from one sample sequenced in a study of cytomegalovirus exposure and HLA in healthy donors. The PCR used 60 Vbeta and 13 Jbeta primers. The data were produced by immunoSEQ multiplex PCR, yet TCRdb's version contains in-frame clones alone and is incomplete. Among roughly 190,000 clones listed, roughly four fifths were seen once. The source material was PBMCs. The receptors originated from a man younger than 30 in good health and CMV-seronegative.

DNA for the CDR3: TGCAGCGTTGCGACAGGGACCGCGGGCGCTTTCTTT. This codes for CSVATGTAGAFF. V is TRBV29-1 and J is TRBJ1-1; 7 nucleotides agree with TRBD1. The CDR3 is 12 amino acids. CDR1 and CDR2 (germline): SQVTM, ANQGSEA. V was pared by 4 bases and J by 11 bases, with 10 bases of the junction left unmatched. The whole variable domain, filled in from reference TRBV29-1 and TRBJ1-1, reads SAVISQKPSRDICQRGTSLTIQCQVDSQVTMMFWYRQQPGQSLTLIATANQGSEATYESGFVIDKFPISRPNLTFSTLTVSNMSPEDSSIYLCSVATGTAGAFFGQGTRLTVV.

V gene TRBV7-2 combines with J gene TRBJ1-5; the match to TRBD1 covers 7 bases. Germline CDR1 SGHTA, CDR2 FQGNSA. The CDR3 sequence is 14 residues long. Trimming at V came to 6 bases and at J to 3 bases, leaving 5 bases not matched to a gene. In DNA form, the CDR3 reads TGTGCCAGCAGTTTCCAGGGGGACAATCAGCCCCAGCATTTT. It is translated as CASSFQGDNQPQHF.

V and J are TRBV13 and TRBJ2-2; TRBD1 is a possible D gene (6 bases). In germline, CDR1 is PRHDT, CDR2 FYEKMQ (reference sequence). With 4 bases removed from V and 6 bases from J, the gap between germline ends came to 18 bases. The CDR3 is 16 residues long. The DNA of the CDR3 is TGTGCCAGCAGCTCCCTCAGGGGCCCCAATGCCGGGGAGCTGTTTTTT. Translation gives CASSSLRGPNAGELFF.

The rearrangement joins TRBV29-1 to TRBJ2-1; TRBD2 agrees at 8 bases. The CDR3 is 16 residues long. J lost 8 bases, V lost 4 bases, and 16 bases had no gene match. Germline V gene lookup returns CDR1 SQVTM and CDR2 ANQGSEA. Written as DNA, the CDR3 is TGCAGCGTTGGCCCATTAGCCCCGGGAGGGATAGATGAGCAGTTCTTC. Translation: CSVGPLAPGGIDEQFF.

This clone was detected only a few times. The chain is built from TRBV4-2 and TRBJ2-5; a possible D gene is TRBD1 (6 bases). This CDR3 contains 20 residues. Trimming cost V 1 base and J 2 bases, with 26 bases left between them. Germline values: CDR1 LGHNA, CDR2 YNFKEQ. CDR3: CASSQGGHPVLTGVQETQYF. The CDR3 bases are TGTGCCAGCAGCCAAGGGGGACACCCGGTCCTGACGGGCGTACAAGAGACCCAGTACTTC.

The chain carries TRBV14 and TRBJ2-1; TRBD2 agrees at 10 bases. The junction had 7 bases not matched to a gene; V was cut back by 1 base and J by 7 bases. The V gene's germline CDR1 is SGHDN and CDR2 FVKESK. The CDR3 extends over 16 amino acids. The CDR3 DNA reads TGTGCCAGCAGCCAAGTTTTCCCGGGACTAGCGAATGAGCAGTTCTTC. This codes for CASSQVFPGLANEQFF.

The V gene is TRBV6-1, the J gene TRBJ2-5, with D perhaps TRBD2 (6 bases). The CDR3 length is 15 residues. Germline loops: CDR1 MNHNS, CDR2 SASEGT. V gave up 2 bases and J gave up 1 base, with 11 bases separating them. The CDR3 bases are TGTGCCAGCAGTGAACAGGCGGGGCTCCAAGAGACCCAGTACTTC. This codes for CASSEQAGLQETQYF.

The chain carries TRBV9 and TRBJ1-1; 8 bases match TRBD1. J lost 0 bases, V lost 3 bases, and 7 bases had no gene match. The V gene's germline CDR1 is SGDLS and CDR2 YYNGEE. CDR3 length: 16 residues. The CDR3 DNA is TGTGCCAGCAGCGCCGGACAGGGAGGAATGAACACTGAAGCTTTCTTT. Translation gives CASSAGQGGMNTEAFF.

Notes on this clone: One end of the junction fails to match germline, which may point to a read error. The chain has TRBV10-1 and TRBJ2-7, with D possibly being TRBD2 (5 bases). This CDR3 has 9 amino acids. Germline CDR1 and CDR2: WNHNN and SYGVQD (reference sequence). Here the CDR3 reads CATPVGEHF. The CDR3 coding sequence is TGCGCCACCCCGGTCGGGGAGCACTTC.

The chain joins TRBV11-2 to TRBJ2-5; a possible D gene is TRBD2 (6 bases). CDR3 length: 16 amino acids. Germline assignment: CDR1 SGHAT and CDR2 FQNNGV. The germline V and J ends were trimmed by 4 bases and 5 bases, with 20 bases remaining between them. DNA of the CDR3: TGTGCCAGCAGCTCCAGTTGGGACTGGGTGTGGGAGACCCAGTACTTC. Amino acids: CASSSSWDWVWETQYF.

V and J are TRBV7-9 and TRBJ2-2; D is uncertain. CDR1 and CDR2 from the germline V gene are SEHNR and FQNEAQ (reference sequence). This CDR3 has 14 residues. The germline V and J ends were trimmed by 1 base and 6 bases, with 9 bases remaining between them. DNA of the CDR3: TGTGCCAGCAGCTTAGAGTTTCCGGCCGGGGAGCTGTTTTTT. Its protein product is CASSLEFPAGELFF. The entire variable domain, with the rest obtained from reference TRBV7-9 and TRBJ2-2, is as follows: DTGVSQNPRHKITKRGQNVTFRCDPISEHNRLYWYRQTLGQGPEFLTYFQNEAQLEKSRLLSDRFSAERPKGSFSTLEIQRTEQGDSAMYLCASSLEFPAGELFFGEGSRLTVL.

CDR3 residues: CATSRGQGLYGYTF. CDR3 sequence (DNA): TGTGCCACCAGCAGAGGACAGGGGCTCTATGGCTACACCTTC. The chain links TRBV15 to TRBJ1-2; 8 bases line up with TRBD1. J gave up 4 bases and V 1 base, and 2 bases lay outside the gene matches. Germline V CDR1 and CDR2: LNHNV, YYDKDF (reference sequence). The CDR3 has 14 residues.